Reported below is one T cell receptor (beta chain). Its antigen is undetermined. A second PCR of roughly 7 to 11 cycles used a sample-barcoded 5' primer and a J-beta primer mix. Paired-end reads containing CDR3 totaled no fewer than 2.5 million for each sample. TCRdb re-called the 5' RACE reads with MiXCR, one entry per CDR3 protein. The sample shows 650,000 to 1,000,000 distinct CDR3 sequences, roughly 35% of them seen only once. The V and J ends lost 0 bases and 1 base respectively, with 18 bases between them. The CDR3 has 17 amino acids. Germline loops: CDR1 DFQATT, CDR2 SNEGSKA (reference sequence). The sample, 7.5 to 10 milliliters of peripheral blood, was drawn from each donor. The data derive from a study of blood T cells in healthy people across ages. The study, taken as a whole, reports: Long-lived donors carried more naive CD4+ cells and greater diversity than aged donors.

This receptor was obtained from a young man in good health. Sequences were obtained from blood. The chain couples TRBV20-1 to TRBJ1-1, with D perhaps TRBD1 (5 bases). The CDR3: CSARDHRRQTANTEAFF. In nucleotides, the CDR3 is TGCAGTGCTAGAGATCACAGGCGACAGACGGCGAACACTGAAGCTTTCTTT.